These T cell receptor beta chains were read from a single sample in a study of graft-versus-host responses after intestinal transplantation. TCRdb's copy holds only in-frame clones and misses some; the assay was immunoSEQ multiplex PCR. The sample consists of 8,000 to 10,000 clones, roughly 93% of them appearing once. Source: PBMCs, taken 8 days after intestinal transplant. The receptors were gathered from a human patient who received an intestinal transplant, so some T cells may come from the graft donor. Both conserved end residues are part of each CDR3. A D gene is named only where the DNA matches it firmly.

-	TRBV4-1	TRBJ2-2	TGCGCCAGCAGCCAAGACAGGGGTATTGGCGGGGAGCTGTTTTTT	CASSQDRGIGGELFF
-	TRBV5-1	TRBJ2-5	TGCGCCAGCAGCTTGGGACCAGGGTTCCAAGAGACCCAGTACTTC	CASSLGPGFQETQYF
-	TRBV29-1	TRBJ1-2	TGCAGCGTTGACGATTATGGCTACACCTTC	CSVDDYGYTF
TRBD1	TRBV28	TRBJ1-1	TGTGCCAGCAGTTTACCCCGGGACAGGGGGCTTACTGAAGCTTTCTTT	CASSLPRDRGLTEAFF
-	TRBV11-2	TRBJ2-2	TGTGCCAGCAGCTTAAGGGGCACCGGGGAGCTGTTTTTT	CASSLRGTGELFF
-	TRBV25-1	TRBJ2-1	TGTGCCAGCAGTGAGGGGGAAGCTGGCTACAATGAGCAGTTCTTC	CASSEGEAGYNEQFF
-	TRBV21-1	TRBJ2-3	TGTGCCAGCAGCAAAGCGCAGTACAGCCTAACTTTCGCAGATACGCAGTATTTT	CASSKAQYSLTFADTQYF
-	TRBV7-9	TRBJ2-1	TGTGCCAGCAGCTTAGTGGCAGGGGCGTACAATGAGCAGTTCTTC	CASSLVAGAYNEQFF
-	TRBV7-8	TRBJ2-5	TGTGCCAGCAGCTTCACGGTTCTTTTCGGGGGCGCAAAGGAGACCCAGTACTTC	CASSFTVLFGGAKETQYF
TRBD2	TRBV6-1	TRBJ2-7	TGTGCCAGCAGTGAAGCAGGCACACTAGCGGGAGCCTTATACGAGCAGTACTTC	CASSEAGTLAGALYEQYF
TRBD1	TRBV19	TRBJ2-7	TGTGCCAGTAGTGCGGGGCCCGGGACAGGGCTCTACGAGCAGTACTTC	CASSAGPGTGLYEQYF
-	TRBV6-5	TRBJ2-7	TGTGCCAGCAGTTACGGGCAGGGATTGCCCTACGAGCAGTACTTC	CASSYGQGLPYEQYF
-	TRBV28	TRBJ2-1	TGTGCCAGCAGTCCCCTAGCGTCGGGGGACAATGAGCAGTTCTTC	CASSPLASGDNEQFF
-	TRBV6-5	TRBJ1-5	TGTGCCAGCAGTTACCGACCTGGGAGCAATCAGCCCCAGCATTTT	CASSYRPGSNQPQHF
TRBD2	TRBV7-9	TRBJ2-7	TGTGCCAGCAGCCCCCTCTTAGCGGGAGCGGGGTACGAGCAGTACTTC	CASSPLLAGAGYEQYF
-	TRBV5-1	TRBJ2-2	TGCGCCAGCAGCACCCGGGCCACGACCGGGGAGCTGTTTTTT	CASSTRATTGELFF
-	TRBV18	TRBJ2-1	TGTGCCAGCTCACCAAGGGACATGTACAATGAGCAGTTCTTC	CASSPRDMYNEQFF